The entry below describes one T cell receptor beta chain. The table lists this clone with a count of one. What this receptor recognizes is not known. Base qualities are missing; no much larger clone stands one base away. This sample was taken from a study of shared clonotypes between healthy human individuals (dated by TCRdb to the early 2020s). With regard to the full study: A few men and a couple of women, aged 18 to 49 years, made up the cohort. For each donor, three plates each were used for CD4 naive and CD4 memory, two plates were used for CD8 naive, and one plate was used for CD8 memory. The study deeply sequenced blood TCR repertoires of several healthy adults to estimate repertoire size and the extent of clonotype sharing between individuals. Libraries were prepared and TCR repertoires were sequenced by different laboratories using diverse techniques, in order to increase sequencing depth and limit assay-specific biases. Per donor, leukapheresis produced somewhere between about 0.94 and 9.5 billion PBMCs.

TCR CDR3 regions were amplified from genomic DNA by multiplex PCR using the deep immunoSEQ assay. Genomic DNA extracted from each cell subset was distributed evenly over all wells of several immunoSEQ 96-well plates, and each plate served as one replicate. For sorted subsets, around 200 ng genomic DNA, equal to 25,000 to 35,000 T cell genomes, was loaded into each replicate PCR. Purified libraries were measured with a Qubit 3.0 fluorometer, size-checked on a Bioanalyzer 2100, and measured again with the KAPA Library Quantification kit. Every immunoSEQ 96-well plate was sequenced on a separate single-read 150-cycle Illumina NextSeq 550 flow cell. The study's own analysis went as follows. Because only junctional sequences without quality scores were contained in the immunoSEQ output, filtering matching that applied to full-length reads could not be performed. Sequences were annotated with PyIR, a Python wrapper for IgBLAST v1.9, and V/J genes and CDR3 were assigned using IMGT germline references. Reads were filtered out if the reads had weak V/J assignments (E-value above 1e-6), no CDR3, stop codons, out-of-frame junctions, or ambiguous translated residues. V3J clonotypes were defined by identical inferred V gene, J gene, and CDR3 amino acid sequence. Percentage overlap between repertoires was computed as shared unique clonotypes divided by the size of the smaller repertoire. Three approaches were used to assess repertoire richness: RTK rarefaction, the Chao1 estimator, and Recon v2.1 estimates of unobserved clonotypes. For all TCRbeta clonotypes obtained by the gDNA method from a few donors, generation probabilities were computed with OLGA. TCRdb holds this immuneACCESS table with in-frame rearrangements only. Some clones are missing; in checked studies, unresolved V genes explain under half, and the rest has no known cause. The V and J calls and clone size were taken over from that table, and D and trimming were inferred from the DNA. The sample data list about 750,000 clones, and 90% to 95% of these were observed just once. Clones ranked in the top ten supply under 30% of the sample.

CD8 naive samples were obtained by positive selection for CCR7 among CD45RO-negative cells, yielding a CD45RA+CCR7+ population from which TemRA cells were excluded. The donors were healthy, HIV-negative adults who had no recently reported acute infections or vaccinations. All donors were Caucasian adults living in Nashville, Tennessee, USA. After blood collection by leukapheresis, PBMCs were isolated using Ficoll-Histopaque density gradient centrifugation and then cryopreserved in the vapor phase of liquid nitrogen. Purity and quantity of every magnetically sorted T cell population were checked by analytical flow cytometry. Genomic DNA was isolated from every sorted fraction and measured by UV absorbance on a Nanodrop 2000c. For CDR1 and CDR2, the germline V gene lists MNHEY and SVGAGI. The CDR3 starts with the cysteine, ends with the phenylalanine, and has 14 residues. Only CDR3 DNA is held: 42 bases, read in frame from base 1. Trimming accounts for 6 bases at V and 4 bases at J, while the number of junction bases matched to no gene is 8.

Results the study describes overall, beyond this receptor: Because the study included a small number of donors, the genetic and exposure-history diversity represented was limited. Incomplete sequencing was indicated by rarefaction of sorted-subset datasets, despite the large sequencing depth. Compared with non-shared clonotypes, the clonotypes found in all four sorted-subset donors had higher generation probabilities. Naive subsets generally had larger estimated clonotype richness than memory subsets. Sampling was restricted to blood, and TCR repertoires in tissue are likely to differ from TCR repertoires in blood. Pairwise subsampling led to the expectation that sequencing depth would affect the degree of clonotype sharing among donors. About 5% of naive CD4, roughly 3.5% of naive CD8, roughly 2.4% of memory CD4, and approximately 0.4% of memory CD8 clonotypes were shared across several donors.

Sequencing used naive CD8+ T cells sorted from blood. This specimen's cell subset or site label, per the study, means: CD45RA+CCR7+. The chain is made from TRBV6-5 and TRBJ2-7, and 8 junction bases match TRBD1. The clonotype originates from a man aged 25-40 years in good health. The nucleotides are TGTGCCAGCAGGGGACAGGTAGGGGGGTACGAGCAGTACTTC. Its protein is CASRGQVGGYEQYF.